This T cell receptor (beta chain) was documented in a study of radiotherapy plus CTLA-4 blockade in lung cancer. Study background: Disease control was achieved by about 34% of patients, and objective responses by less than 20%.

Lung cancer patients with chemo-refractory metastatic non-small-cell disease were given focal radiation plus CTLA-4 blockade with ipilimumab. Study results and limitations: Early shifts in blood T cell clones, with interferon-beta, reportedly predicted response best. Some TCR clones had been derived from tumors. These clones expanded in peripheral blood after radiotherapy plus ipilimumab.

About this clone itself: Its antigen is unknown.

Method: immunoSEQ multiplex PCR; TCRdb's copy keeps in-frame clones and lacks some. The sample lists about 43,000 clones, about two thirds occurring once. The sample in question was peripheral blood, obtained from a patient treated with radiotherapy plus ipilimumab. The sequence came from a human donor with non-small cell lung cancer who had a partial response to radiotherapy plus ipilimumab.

CDR3 bases: TGCAGCGTACTAGCGGGAGCGAACGAGCAGTACTTC. As protein: CSVLAGANEQYF. The chain employs TRBV29-1 and TRBJ2-7; 11 nucleotides align to TRBD2. Germline values: CDR1 SQVTM, CDR2 ANQGSEA. V gave up 6 bases and J gave up 5 bases; unmatched junction bases: 3. The CDR3 spans 12 residues.